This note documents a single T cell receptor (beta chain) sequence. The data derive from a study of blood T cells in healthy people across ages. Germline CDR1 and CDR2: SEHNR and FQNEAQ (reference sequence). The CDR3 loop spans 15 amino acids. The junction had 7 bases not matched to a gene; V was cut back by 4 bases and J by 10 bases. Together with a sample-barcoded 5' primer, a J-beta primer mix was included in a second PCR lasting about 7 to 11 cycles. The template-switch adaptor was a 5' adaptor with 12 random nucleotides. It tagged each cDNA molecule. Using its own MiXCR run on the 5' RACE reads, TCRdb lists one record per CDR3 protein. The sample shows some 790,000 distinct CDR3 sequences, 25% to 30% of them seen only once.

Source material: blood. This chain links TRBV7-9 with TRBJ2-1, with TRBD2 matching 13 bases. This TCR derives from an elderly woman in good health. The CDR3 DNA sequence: TGTGCCAGCAGCTCGACTAGCGGGAGGAGGGTGGAGCAGTTCTTC. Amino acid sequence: CASSSTSGRRVEQFF.